This TCR beta chain was observed in a study of T-cell reconstitution after alpha-beta-depleted transplantation in children. This sample's TCRbeta library carried unique molecular identifier barcodes. MiXCR, applied by TCRdb to the PCR reads, yields one record per CDR3 protein. The sample lists 85,000 to 120,000 distinct CDR3 sequences, 7.5% to 9.5% occurring once. This CDR3 contains 13 residues. Trimming took 6 bases from V and 5 from J, leaving 14 bases between them. As concerns this clonotype: No antigen is known for it.

General study results and limits: Surviving recipient T cells and thymic progenitors underlay high day-60 TCRbeta diversity in some patients. By about two months after transplant, alpha-beta T cells reportedly arose from several hundred graft clones that had expanded.

The receptor was isolated from a boy aged 2 to 10 with acute lymphoblastic leukemia, due to receive a stem cell transplant. The chain uses TRBV12-3 or TRBV12-4 and TRBJ2-7; D might be TRBD1 (7 bases). Here the sequenced sample was PBMCs, taken before TCRalphabeta/CD19-depleted stem cell transplant. CDR3 coding DNA: TGTGCCAGCAGATTCAGGGGGGACCACGAGCAGTACTTC. Amino acids: CASRFRGDHEQYF.